The clone carrying this TCR beta chain was picked up one time. The antigen is not known. The data stem from a study of long-term antiretroviral therapy in people with HIV. Study-level background: By about a decade, the earliest samples predate the 2015 immediate-ART recommendation.

Specimens carried about 0.85-11 million cryopreserved PBMC before DNA extraction. Trimming pared 8 bases from V and 3 bases from J, leaving 14 bases between. This CDR3 spans 14 amino acids. CDR1 and CDR2 (germline): MNHEY, SVGAGI. Running of the v3.0 immunoSEQ assay took place at survey level. For each individual sample, sequencing targeted roughly 40,000-50,000 T-cell genomes. The table came from immunoSEQ multiplex PCR; TCRdb's copy has only in-frame clones and leaves some out. The table has about 36,000 clones, over 70% seen once. The study, taken as a whole, reports: The data indicate that diversity increased after ART but remained below transplant donor controls.

V and J are TRBV6-5 and TRBJ1-5, with D perhaps TRBD1 (6 bases). This TCR was sampled from a young man with HIV. The material sequenced was unsorted PBMCs, taken 0.6 years after starting antiretroviral therapy. CDR3 DNA sequence: TGTGCCAGCGCACCGGACAGCGTCAATCAGCCCCAGCATTTT. It encodes CASAPDSVNQPQHF.